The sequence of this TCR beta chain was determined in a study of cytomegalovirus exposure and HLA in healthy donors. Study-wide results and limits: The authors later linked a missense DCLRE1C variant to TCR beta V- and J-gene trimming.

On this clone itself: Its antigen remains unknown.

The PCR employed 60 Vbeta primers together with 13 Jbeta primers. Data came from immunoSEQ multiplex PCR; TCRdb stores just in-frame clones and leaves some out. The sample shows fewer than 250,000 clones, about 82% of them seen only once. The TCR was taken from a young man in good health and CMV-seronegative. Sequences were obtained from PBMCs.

The CDR3 reads CASSQYAGLVSTDTQYF. CDR3 nucleotide sequence: TGTGCCAGCAGCCAATACGCCGGGTTAGTAAGCACAGATACGCAGTATTTT. The rearrangement uses TRBV5-5 and TRBJ2-3, with D uncertain. V was shortened by 4 bases and J by 0 bases, with 18 bases between the two germline ends. From germline, CDR1 is SGHKS and CDR2 YYEKEE (reference sequence). The CDR3 is 17 amino acids. Together with reference TRBV5-5 and TRBJ2-3, the CDR3 gives the full variable domain: DAGVTQSPTHLIKTRGQQVTLRCSPISGHKSVSWYQQVLGQGPQFIFQYYEKEERGRGNFPDRFSARQFPNYSSELNVNALLLGDSALYLCASSQYAGLVSTDTQYFGPGTRLTVL.